This is a list of T cell receptor beta chains from one sample in a study of T-cell reconstitution after alpha-beta-depleted transplantation in children. TCRdb reprocessed the PCR reads via MiXCR and lists one record per CDR3 protein. The data show about 610,000 distinct CDR3 sequences, with roughly a tenth seen just once and 3.5% to 5% held by the top ten. The material was PBMCs from the stem cell graft donor, obtained from the stem cell graft. These TCRs come from a human donor who donated a stem cell graft to a child with acute myeloid leukemia. Both conserved end residues are part of each CDR3. The D gene is left open where the match is weak. Part of the rows lack a size; the others show once, few, many or a class for expanded clones.

>TRBV12-3/TRBV12-4|few|TRBD1|TRBJ1-5
CASSLNRGGNQPQHF
TGTGCCAGCAGTTTAAACAGGGGTGGCAATCAGCCCCAGCATTTT
>TRBV29-1|few|TRBD2|TRBJ2-1
CSVEYGLAGTDEQFF
TGCAGCGTTGAGTATGGACTAGCGGGAACCGATGAGCAGTTCTTC
>TRBV11-2|few|TRBD2|TRBJ2-3
CASSLPAGSGLLRTDTQYF
TGTGCCAGCAGCTTACCAGCGGGAAGTGGCTTACTTCGCACAGATACGCAGTATTTT
>TRBV29-1|many|TRBD2|TRBJ2-2
CSAVRGAGELFF
TGCAGCGCTGTCCGGGGGGCCGGGGAGCTGTTTTTT
>TRBV5-1|many|TRBD1|TRBJ1-6
CASSPGGADSPLHF
TGCGCCAGCAGCCCAGGGGGCGCGGATTCACCCCTCCACTTT
>TRBV3-1|many|-|TRBJ2-5
CASSHREETQYF
TGTGCCAGCAGCCACCGAGAAGAGACCCAGTACTTC
>TRBV30|-|TRBD2|TRBJ2-2
CAWRLTGLAGDRELFF
TGTGCCTGGAGACTCACGGGACTAGCGGGAGACAGGGAGCTGTTTTTT
>TRBV11-2|-|TRBD1|TRBJ1-2
CASSIDRGGGYTF
TGTGCCAGCAGCATCGACAGGGGTGGTGGCTACACCTTC
>TRBV27|few|-|TRBJ1-5
CASRRYSLTASNQPQHF
TGTGCCAGCAGACGTTATTCCCTGACAGCCAGCAATCAGCCCCAGCATTTT
>TRBV27|many|-|TRBJ2-6
CASSFEGTGANVLTF
TGTGCCAGCAGTTTTGAGGGGACTGGGGCCAACGTCCTGACTTTC
>TRBV2|few|-|TRBJ1-5
CASSVNSGRNQPQHF
TGTGCCAGCAGTGTAAATTCCGGCCGCAATCAGCCCCAGCATTTT
>TRBV12-2|-|-|TRBJ2-4
CASRLISCRDTRTVAKNIQYF
TGTGCAAGTCGCCTAATTTCATGCCGGGACACTAGGACGGTAGCCAAAAACATTCAGTACTTC
>TRBV29-1|many|TRBD2|TRBJ2-1
CSVSAGAYNEQFF
TGCAGCGTATCAGCGGGAGCCTACAATGAGCAGTTCTTC
>TRBV15|few|-|TRBJ1-4
CATSRDLTASSEKLFF
TGTGCCACCAGCAGAGATCTCACGGCGTCAAGTGAAAAACTGTTTTTT
>TRBV20-1|-|TRBD2|TRBJ2-4
CSAGGGGNIQYF
TGCAGTGCTGGGGGGGGTGGAAACATTCAGTACTTC
>TRBV27|-|-|TRBJ1-5
CASSPRFNQPQHF
TGTGCCAGCAGTCCCCGTTTCAATCAGCCCCAGCATTTT
>TRBV3-1|-|TRBD2|TRBJ2-3
CASSRGGRATTDTQYF
TGTGCCAGCAGCCGGGGCGGGAGGGCCACCACAGATACGCAGTATTTT
>TRBV7-2|few|TRBD2|TRBJ2-4
CASAKASGTVDIQYF
TGTGCCAGCGCGAAGGCTAGCGGGACGGTGGACATTCAGTACTTC
>TRBV12-3/TRBV12-4|many|TRBD2|TRBJ2-5
CASTLQGLAMGTQYF
TGTGCCAGCACCCTCCAAGGACTAGCGATGGGGACCCAGTACTTC
>TRBV15|few|TRBD1|TRBJ2-1
CATSRGVTGGNEQFF
TGTGCCACCAGCAGAGGGGTGACAGGGGGAAATGAGCAGTTCTTC
>TRBV5-1|-|-|TRBJ2-2
CASSSVTSGELFF
TGCGCCAGCAGCTCCGTGACCTCCGGGGAGCTGTTTTTT
>TRBV3-1|-|-|TRBJ2-7
CASSQYSRSEQYF
TGTGCCAGCAGCCAATATAGTAGGTCCGAGCAGTACTTC
>TRBV10-3|many|TRBD2|TRBJ2-4
CAISESPSGRSQIQYF
TGTGCCATCAGTGAGTCGCCAAGCGGGAGATCGCAGATTCAGTACTTC
>TRBV29-1|-|-|TRBJ1-4
CSVAPQGAREKLFF
TGCAGCGTTGCCCCACAGGGAGCGAGGGAAAAACTGTTTTTT
>TRBV20-1|-|-|TRBJ2-1
CSAREPTYEQLF
TGCAGTGCTAGAGAACCGACCTATGAGCAGCTCTTC
>TRBV20-1|few|TRBD2|TRBJ2-3
CSARASQGAGYSDTQYF
TGCAGTGCTAGAGCCTCCCAAGGAGCGGGGTACTCAGATACGCAGTATTTT
>TRBV2|-|-|TRBJ1-1
CASTLSGETEAFF
TGTGCCAGCACGCTTTCCGGGGAGACTGAAGCTTTCTTT
>TRBV5-1|few|-|TRBJ2-5
CASSLGETSYQETQYF
TGCGCCAGCAGCTTGGGTGAAACTAGCTACCAAGAGACCCAGTACTTC
>TRBV18|-|TRBD2|TRBJ2-5
CASSPQETSGSRETQYF
TGTGCCAGCTCACCACAGGAGACTAGCGGGAGTCGCGAGACCCAGTACTTC
>TRBV29-1|-|-|TRBJ1-4
CSVRQREKLFF
TGCAGCGTCAGACAGCGGGAAAAACTGTTTTTT
>TRBV7-2|few|-|TRBJ2-3
CASGSGYTDTQYF
TGTGCCAGCGGGAGTGGGTACACAGATACGCAGTATTTT
>TRBV10-3|many|-|TRBJ2-1
CAISAQTEQFF
TGTGCCATCAGTGCTCAGACAGAGCAGTTCTTC
>TRBV7-2|few|TRBD2|TRBJ2-1
CASSMGLAQEQFF
TGTGCCAGCAGCATGGGACTAGCCCAAGAGCAGTTCTTC
>TRBV29-1|few|TRBD2|TRBJ2-3
CSVRGLAGVIGTDTQYF
TGCAGCGTGCGGGGACTAGCGGGAGTGATAGGCACAGATACGCAGTATTTT
>TRBV12-3/TRBV12-4|many|-|TRBJ2-7
CASSFQSYYEQYF
TGTGCCAGCAGTTTTCAGTCCTACTACGAGCAGTACTTC
>TRBV3-1|-|-|TRBJ2-1
CASSQEGGGYVQFF
TGTGCCAGCAGCCAAGAAGGGGGGGGATATGTGCAGTTCTTC
>TRBV15|many|TRBD1|TRBJ1-1
CATSRGPTGFGEAFF
TGTGCCACCAGCAGAGGACCGACAGGGTTTGGTGAAGCTTTCTTT
>TRBV6-5|many|-|TRBJ2-7
CASSYSVRSYEQYF
TGTGCCAGCAGTTACTCAGTGAGATCCTACGAGCAGTACTTC
>TRBV6-2/TRBV6-3|many|-|TRBJ2-7
CASGGYSYEQYF
TGTGCCTCAGGGGGGTACTCCTACGAGCAGTACTTC
>TRBV7-3|-|-|TRBJ1-1
CASTQQTGMTEAFF
TGTGCCAGCACCCAACAGACAGGAATGACTGAAGCTTTCTTT
>TRBV20-1|few|-|TRBJ2-5
CSAKPGLQSHF
TGCAGTGCAAAGCCGGGACTTCAGAGCCACTTC
>TRBV11-2|few|-|TRBJ1-4
CASSLRRIATNEKLFF
TGTGCCAGCAGCTTACGTCGCATAGCAACTAATGAAAAACTGTTTTTT
>TRBV19|few|-|TRBJ2-1
CASIDGGMRAYNEQFF
TGTGCCAGTATTGATGGGGGAATGAGAGCATACAATGAGCAGTTCTTC
>TRBV12-3/TRBV12-4|-|TRBD1|TRBJ1-5
CASSVGQGNQPQHF
TGTGCCAGCAGTGTCGGACAGGGCAATCAGCCCCAGCATTTT
>TRBV6-5|-|TRBD2|TRBJ2-2
CASKPGGRRTGELFF
TGTGCCAGCAAACCGGGGGGACGCCGCACCGGGGAGCTGTTTTTT
>TRBV12-3/TRBV12-4|-|-|TRBJ1-1
CASSLRLSDRGDEAFF
TGTGCCAGCAGTTTAAGACTAAGCGATAGGGGCGATGAAGCTTTCTTT